This T cell receptor (beta chain) originates from a study of blood T cells in healthy people across ages. The study, taken as a whole, reports: Donors of long life had a larger count of naive CD4+ cells and greater diversity than aged donors.

CDR1 is MNHEY and CDR2 is SVGAGI in the germline V gene. With 2 bases clipped from V and 2 bases from J, the junction kept 9 bases outside the gene matches. This CDR3 contains 17 residues. Sample donors were healthy Caucasian individuals that came from Russia, aged 6 to 90. With a J-beta primer mix and a sample-barcoded 5' primer, a second PCR ran 7 to 11 cycles. The template-switch adaptor was a 5' adaptor with 12 random nucleotides. It tagged each cDNA molecule. TCRdb ran MiXCR on the 5' RACE reads and lists one entry per CDR3 protein. Of under 750,000 distinct CDR3 sequences listed, roughly 43% are singletons. This clonotype has at least ten counts. The antigen remains undetermined.

Sequenced material: blood. This clonotype was sampled from a man at least 80 years old in good health. The rearrangement links TRBV6-5 to TRBJ1-5, with 7 bases lining up with TRBD1. CDR3 amino acids: CASSYRGPRNGNQPQHF. CDR3 DNA: TGTGCCAGCAGTTACAGGGGGCCCCGGAATGGCAATCAGCCCCAGCATTTT.